This TCR beta chain was obtained from a study of T-cell reconstitution after alpha-beta-depleted transplantation in children. Findings and limits, study-wide: By about two months after transplant, alpha-beta T cells reportedly arose from several hundred graft clones that had expanded.

Using unique molecular identifiers, the investigators prepared the TCRbeta library. One entry per CDR3 protein, called by TCRdb with MiXCR from the PCR reads. The sample consists of about 160,000 distinct CDR3 sequences, roughly 11% of them appearing once. Concerning this clonotype: Its antigen is not known. This could be a read error, since a much larger clone is one nucleotide away.

This CDR3 is built from 12 residues. Germline values: CDR1 SGHRS, CDR2 YFSETQ. This TCR was sampled from a boy between 2 and 15 years old with acute myeloid leukemia, due to receive a stem cell transplant. Specimen: PBMCs, collected before TCRalphabeta/CD19-depleted stem cell transplant. The rearrangement uses TRBV5-1 and TRBJ2-2; possibly TRBD1 or TRBD2 for D (5 bases each). In DNA, the CDR3 is TGCGCCAGCAGCGCAGGGTCGAGGGAGCTGCTTTTT. Its protein product is CASSAGSRELLF.